Shown below are 19 T cell receptor beta chains from a single sample sequenced in a study of blood T cell repertoires in COVID-19 (dated by TCRdb to 2018 to 2020). Libraries came from the immunoSEQ multiplex PCR assay. The clones in this table, taken by TCRdb from immuneACCESS, are in-frame only. Not every clone is retained; where verified, under half of the shortfall comes from an unresolved V gene, and the cause of the rest is unknown. The sample data list about 150,000 clones, and around four fifths of these were observed just once. The top ten clonotypes cover around 35% of the sample. Material: peripheral blood. Receptor source: a human donor in a cohort sampled during active COVID-19.

The CDR3 DNA follows: TGTGCCAGCAGCCCTAGGGTCGGGGTTGAAAAACTGTTTTTT. Translated: CASSPRVGVEKLFF. This chain uses TRBV9 with TRBJ1-4; unclear D gene. CDR1 and CDR2 from the germline V gene are SGDLS and YYNGEE. V lost 4 bases and J 7 bases, leaving 14 bases between the germline ends. The CDR3 length is 14 residues. The full variable domain, its missing parts supplied by reference TRBV9 and TRBJ1-4, is DSGVTQTPKHLITATGQRVTLRCSPRSGDLSVYWYQQSLDQGLQFLIQYYNGEERAKGNILERFSAQQFPDLHSELNLSSLELGDSALYFCASSPRVGVEKLFFGSGTQLSVL.

The chain recombines TRBV10-3 with TRBJ1-2, with unresolved D. With 6 bases removed from V and 7 bases from J, the gap between germline ends came to 12 bases. Looked up from germline, CDR1 is ENHRY and CDR2 is SYGVKD. The CDR3 spans 12 residues. The CDR3 nucleotides are TGTGCCATCAGCCAACTTCAGGCTGGCTACACCTTC. Its protein is CAISQLQAGYTF.

V usage is TRBV5-6 and J usage is TRBJ2-3, with TRBD2 matching 8 bases. V lost 4 bases, J lost 6 bases, and 4 bases stayed unmatched. The CDR3 contains 13 residues. CDR1 and CDR2 (germline): SGHDT, YYEEEE. For the CDR3, the DNA is TGTGCCAGCAGCCCCGGGGGGGCGGATACGCAGTATTTT. This gives the protein CASSPGGADTQYF. The full variable domain, its missing parts supplied by reference TRBV5-6 and TRBJ2-3, is DAGVTQSPTHLIKTRGQQVTLRCSPKSGHDTVSWYQQALGQGPQFIFQYYEEEERQRGNFPDRFSGHQFPNYSSELNVNALLLGDSALYLCASSPGGADTQYFGPGTRLTVL.

V usage is TRBV18 and J usage is TRBJ2-4; D is undetermined. Germline loops: CDR1 KGHSH, CDR2 LQKENI. The CDR3 extends over 14 amino acids. V lost 2 bases and J lost 1, with 6 bases in between. CDR3 DNA: TGTGCCAGCTCACCAGCACAGGCCAAAAACATTCAGTACTTC. This sequence encodes CASSPAQAKNIQYF.

The CDR3 sequence: CASSPLPTSTDTQYF. The CDR3 DNA follows: TGCGCCAGCAGCCCCCTACCTACTAGCACAGATACGCAGTATTTT. This chain uses TRBV5-1 with TRBJ2-3; D remains unclear. This CDR3 has 15 residues. Germline-derived CDR1 and CDR2 are SGHRS and YFSETQ. Trimming took off 4 bases at V and 0 bases at J, with 12 bases between the two ends.

The chain uses TRBV5-1 and TRBJ2-5; 7 nucleotides match TRBD1. The CDR3 is made up of 13 amino acids. V was pared by 4 bases and J by 1 base, with 1 base of the junction left unmatched. Germline CDR1 SGHRS, CDR2 YFSETQ. The CDR3 sequence: CASSDRVQETQYF. In nucleotides, the CDR3 is TGCGCCAGCAGCGACAGGGTCCAAGAGACCCAGTACTTC.

A few counts support this clone. CDR3 sequence reads: CAAGASYSYGYTF. Here the CDR3 DNA reads TGTGCCGCGGGGGCATCCTATAGCTATGGCTACACCTTC. The rearrangement uses TRBV6-5 and TRBJ1-2; maybe TRBD1 (6 bases). The CDR3 is 13 residues long. CDR1 MNHEY and CDR2 SVGAGI come from the germline V gene. V lost 11 bases, J lost 4 bases, and 17 bases lay in between.

In its sample, this clone was seen once. The CDR3 reads CASSNLQGNEQFF. The DNA for the CDR3 is TGTGCCAGCAGCAACCTACAGGGCAATGAGCAGTTCTTC. The V gene is TRBV11-3, the J gene TRBJ2-1; D possibly corresponds to TRBD1 (6 bases). This CDR3 comprises 13 residues. Germline lookup yields CDR1 SGHNT and CDR2 YENEEA. V was cut by 5 bases and J by 6 bases, with 11 bases left in between.

The CDR3 is CASRPIYRGSNQPQHF. The CDR3 nucleotides are TGTGCCAGCAGACCCATTTACAGGGGTAGCAATCAGCCCCAGCATTTT. J is TRBJ1-5 and V is TRBV28, with 7 bases identical to TRBD1. CDR3 size: 16 residues. Trimming at V came to 6 bases and at J to 0 bases, leaving 8 bases not matched to a gene. CDR1 and CDR2 (germline): MDHEN, SYDVKM.

V is TRBV12-3 or TRBV12-4 and J is TRBJ1-2; D not resolved. The CDR3 length is 12 residues. The V end lost 5 bases, the J end lost 7 bases, and 11 bases lay between the germline ends. Here the CDR3 DNA reads TGTGCCAGCAGTCCCAACGGGTTTGGCTACACCTTC. Translating it yields CASSPNGFGYTF.

The rearrangement uses TRBV18 and TRBJ2-7; 10 positions match TRBD1. This CDR3 has 17 residues. The V gene's germline CDR1 is KGHSH and CDR2 LQKENI. J lost 5 bases, V lost 2 bases, and 12 bases had no gene match. The CDR3 DNA reads as TGTGCCAGCTCACCAGCGACAGGGGGCGCGTTCCGCCACGAGCAGTACTTC. It encodes CASSPATGGAFRHEQYF.

The chain recombines TRBV18 with TRBJ1-2; 12 nucleotides line up with TRBD1. The CDR3 is 22 amino acids. The germline V gene has CDR1 KGHSH and CDR2 LQKENI. Unmatched junction bases numbered 27, after V lost 1 base and J lost 9 bases. The CDR3 nucleotides read TGTGCCAGCTCACCACAAAGTCTCAATCCCGGGACAGGGGGCGCCTTGGCGACGAGCTACACCTTC. Translation: CASSPQSLNPGTGGALATSYTF.

This CDR3 is CASSQGRGRPATNEKLFF. As DNA, the CDR3 is TGCGCCAGCAGCCAAGGCAGGGGGCGACCAGCAACTAATGAAAAACTGTTTTTT. This chain connects TRBV4-3 to TRBJ1-4; 8 bases are shared with TRBD1. Germline V gene data show CDR1 as LGHNA and CDR2 as YSLEER. With 1 base clipped from V and 0 bases from J, the junction kept 7 bases outside the gene matches. The CDR3 is made up of 18 amino acids.

The V and J genes are TRBV29-1 and TRBJ1-2, with 8 positions matching TRBD1. Germline V CDR1 and CDR2: SQVTM, ANQGSEA. The CDR3 runs 17 residues. V lost 6 bases, J lost 0 bases, and 15 bases stayed unmatched. Here the CDR3 reads CSVGGQGVEGPNYGYTF. The CDR3, as DNA: TGCAGCGTGGGAGGACAGGGAGTAGAAGGGCCTAACTATGGCTACACCTTC. Supplemented by reference TRBV29-1 and TRBJ1-2, the full variable domain reads SAVISQKPSRDICQRGTSLTIQCQVDSQVTMMFWYRQQPGQSLTLIATANQGSEATYESGFVIDKFPISRPNLTFSTLTVSNMSPEDSSIYLCSVGGQGVEGPNYGYTFGSGTRLTVV.

The chain combines TRBV4-1 with TRBJ1-5; 7 bases are shared with TRBD1. The CDR3 loop spans 15 amino acids. J lost 6 bases, V lost 4 bases, and 9 bases had no gene match. The V gene's germline CDR1 is MGHRA and CDR2 YSYEKL. The CDR3 region has the DNA TGCGCCAGCAGCCCTCGACAGGGAGAGGCTCAGCCCCAGCATTTT. Its protein is CASSPRQGEAQPQHF.

This chain uses TRBV7-3 with TRBJ2-2; no reliable D call. The ends were cut back, 2 bases at V and 6 bases at J, with 10 bases in the middle. CDR1 and CDR2 from the germline V gene are SGHTA and FQGTGA. The CDR3 contains 14 residues. The CDR3 loop reads CASSLGPGPGELFF. The CDR3 region has the DNA TGTGCCAGCAGCTTAGGGCCAGGCCCCGGGGAGCTGTTTTTT.

V and J are TRBV18 and TRBJ1-1, with 8 bases aligning to TRBD1. The CDR3 consists of 15 residues. The V gene's germline CDR1 is KGHSH and CDR2 LQKENI. V was pared by 0 bases and J by 11 bases, with 11 bases of the junction left unmatched. The CDR3 protein is CASSPPEDRVVGAFF. CDR3 coding DNA: TGTGCCAGCTCACCACCGGAGGACAGGGTAGTAGGGGCTTTCTTT.

This clone showed up just a few times. Other DNA variants within this sample encode the same CDR3. The V and J genes are TRBV6-2 or TRBV6-3 and TRBJ2-1, with TRBD1 as a possible D gene (6 bases). The CDR3 is made up of 13 amino acids. V lost 5 bases, J lost 3 bases, and 8 bases lay in between. CDR1 is MNHEY, CDR2 SVGEGT, per germline. The CDR3 region is CASSPDSYNEQFF. As DNA, the CDR3 is TGTGCCAGCAGTCCGGACAGCTACAATGAGCAGTTCTTC.

The chain recombines TRBV9 with TRBJ2-7, with D tentatively TRBD1 (6 bases). The germline V gene has CDR1 SGDLS and CDR2 YYNGEE. Between the trimmed V and J ends, which lost 3 bases and 3 bases, there was a span of 13 bases. The length of the CDR3 is 14 residues. CDR3 in DNA: TGTGCCAGCAGCGGTACAGGGTCCAGCTACGAGCAGTACTTC. Translation: CASSGTGSSYEQYF.